This T cell receptor (beta chain) was sequenced in a study of T cell changes during pregnancy in multiple sclerosis. Sequencing was performed with immunoSEQ multiplex PCR; in TCRdb, only in-frame clones are kept and a portion is missing. The repertoire consists of just under 100,000 clones, with approximately 93% occurring once and the leading ten covering more than 0.75%. The source is a female donor with multiple sclerosis, enrolled in a pregnancy study. The material sequenced was peripheral blood, taken after pregnancy.

The CDR3 is CASSLVPGLATNEQFF. The CDR3 DNA is TGTGCCAGCAGCTTAGTTCCGGGACTAGCGACGAATGAGCAGTTCTTC. The V call is TRBV11-2, the J call TRBJ2-1; TRBD2 aligns across 10 bases. The CDR3 covers 16 residues. CDR1 is SGHAT, CDR2 FQNNGV, per germline. With V trimmed by 1 base and J by 7 bases, 7 bases remained unmatched.